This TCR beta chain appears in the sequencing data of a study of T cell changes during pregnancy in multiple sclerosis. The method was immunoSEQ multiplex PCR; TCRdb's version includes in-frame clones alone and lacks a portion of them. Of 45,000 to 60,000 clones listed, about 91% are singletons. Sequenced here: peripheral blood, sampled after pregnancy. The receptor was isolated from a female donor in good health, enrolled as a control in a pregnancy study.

In DNA form, the CDR3 reads TGTGCCAGCAGCTTGATAAAGGAGATCTACGAGCAGTACTTC. It specifies CASSLIKEIYEQYF. The chain is built from TRBV7-2 and TRBJ2-7; D unresolved. V was cut by 3 bases and J by 3 bases, with 12 bases left in between. Germline lookup yields CDR1 SGHTA and CDR2 FQGNSA. This CDR3 spans 14 amino acids.